What follows are 31 T cell receptor beta chains derived from one specimen sequenced in a study of spatial heterogeneity in lung cancer. Study-wide points: The study found that expanded intratumoral alpha and beta TCR counts tracked tumor mutation counts.

These receptors lack a known antigen. As for time point: sample taken at primary tumor resection. TCRdb reprocessed the 5' RACE reads via MiXCR and lists one record per CDR3 protein. The sample holds 5,200 or so distinct CDR3 sequences, 3.9% seen once. The specimen was lung tumor tissue, collected at surgery. These receptors all come from a female donor with early-stage non-small cell lung cancer.

This clonotype was counted ten times or more. The chain employs TRBV7-3 and TRBJ2-5, with no clear D. The V end lost 1 base, the J end lost 2 bases, and 11 bases lay between the germline ends. Germline V gene sequence: CDR1 SGHTA, CDR2 FQGTGA. This CDR3 contains 15 residues. The CDR3 region is CASSLNTGQQETQYF. The CDR3 nucleotides are TGTGCCAGCAGCTTAAACACCGGGCAGCAAGAGACCCAGTACTTC. Supplemented by reference TRBV7-3 and TRBJ2-5, the full variable domain reads GAGVSQTPSNKVTEKGKYVELRCDPISGHTALYWYRQSLGQGPEFLIYFQGTGAADDSGLPNDRFFAVRPEGSVSTLKIQRTERGDSAVYLCASSLNTGQQETQYFGPGTRLLVL.

This clonotype is termed medium-sized (0.01 to 0.1%). V is TRBV10-1 and J is TRBJ1-4; D is uncertain. V gave up 3 bases and J gave up 3 bases, with 8 bases separating them. CDR1 and CDR2 (germline): WNHNN, SYGVQD (reference sequence). The CDR3 runs 14 residues. CDR3 protein: CASSDGGANEKLFF. The CDR3 nucleotides read TGCGCCAGCAGTGACGGTGGGGCTAATGAAAAACTGTTTTTT.

Within the sample, this clonotype is medium-sized. The gene calls are TRBV10-3 and TRBJ1-2, with D possibly TRBD1 on 6 matching bases. The CDR3 totals 14 residues. The ends were cut back, 2 bases at V and 2 bases at J, with 9 bases in the middle. Germline V CDR1 and CDR2: ENHRY, SYGVKD. CDR3 DNA: TGTGCCATCAGTGAGACAGGGTCGAACTATGGCTACACCTTC. Its protein is CAISETGSNYGYTF.

This clonotype was seen ten or more times. The J gene is TRBJ2-7, the V gene TRBV28; no reliable D call. V lost 6 bases and J 0 bases, leaving 12 bases between the germline ends. CDR1 is MDHEN, CDR2 SYDVKM, per germline. The CDR3 covers 14 residues. The CDR3 reads CASSPTSASYEQYF. DNA of the CDR3: TGTGCCAGCAGCCCGACAAGTGCCTCCTACGAGCAGTACTTC.

This clonotype showed up many times. The chain couples TRBV7-9 to TRBJ2-5; D not certain. The CDR3 sequence is 13 residues long. Per the germline V gene, CDR1 is SEHNR and CDR2 is FQNEAQ (reference sequence). The ends were cut back, 6 bases at V and 5 bases at J, with 13 bases in the middle. CDR3 DNA sequence: TGTGCCAGCAGGCTAGGAGCTGGGGAGACCCAGTACTTC. Translating it yields CASRLGAGETQYF.

This clonotype is medium-sized (0.01 to 0.1%) within its sample. The V call is TRBV6-6, the J call TRBJ1-5; 8 positions agree with TRBD1. CDR1 MNHNY and CDR2 SVGAGI come from the germline V gene (reference sequence). With V trimmed by 6 bases and J by 6 bases, 4 bases remained unmatched. This CDR3 is 13 amino acids long. DNA for the CDR3: TGTGCCAGCAGACGACAGGGGACTCAGCCCCAGCATTTT. Translated, it gives CASRRQGTQPQHF.

There are many counts of this clonotype. CDR3 residues: CASSFPKWRTGDAIPQETQYF. Written as DNA, the CDR3 is TGCGCCAGCAGCTTCCCCAAATGGAGGACAGGGGACGCCATTCCCCAAGAGACCCAGTACTTC. The chain uses TRBV5-1 and TRBJ2-5, with TRBD1 matching over 9 bases. Trimming removed 2 bases from V and 1 base from J; junction bases left unmatched: 21. Germline V gene data show CDR1 as SGHRS and CDR2 as YFSETQ. The CDR3 covers 21 residues.

This clonotype was seen at least ten times. The gene calls are TRBV27 and TRBJ2-5; 7 bases are a match to TRBD1. Germline CDR1 reads MNHEY; CDR2 reads SMNVEV (reference sequence). V gave up 1 base and J gave up 3 bases; unmatched junction bases: 5. The CDR3 length is 15 residues. CDR3 sequence (DNA): TGTGCCAGCAGTTTATTTGGGACAGAGGAAGAGACCCAGTACTTC. Its translation: CASSLFGTEEETQYF.

This clonotype was recorded many times. The chain employs TRBV12-3 or TRBV12-4 and TRBJ2-1; a possible D gene is TRBD2 (5 bases). This CDR3 contains 14 residues. Trimming shortened V by 6 bases and J by 2 bases, and 11 bases separated the two germline ends. The DNA of the CDR3 is TGTGCCAGCAGCGATCCCGGGGCCTACAATGAGCAGTTCTTC. Its protein product is CASSDPGAYNEQFF.

This clonotype is medium-sized (0.01 to 0.1%) by share. The rearrangement uses TRBV18 and TRBJ2-7, with D perhaps TRBD2 (6 bases). V dropped 6 bases and J dropped 2 bases, with 11 bases sitting between them. The CDR3 has 13 amino acids. Germline values: CDR1 KGHSH, CDR2 LQKENI. The CDR3 nucleotides are TGTGCCAGCTCGCCGACTAGTACCTACGAGCAGTACTTC. Its translation is CASSPTSTYEQYF.

In its sample, this clonotype was seen a few times. This chain connects TRBV5-1 to TRBJ2-7, with D unclear. Germline loops: CDR1 SGHRS, CDR2 YFSETQ. Between the trimmed V and J ends, which lost 0 bases and 4 bases, there was a span of 5 bases. The CDR3 is 12 residues long. The CDR3: CASSLDFYEQYF. CDR3 coding DNA: TGCGCCAGCAGCTTGGACTTTTACGAGCAGTACTTC.

Turning to this clonotype: This may stem from a read error, because a much larger clone lies one nucleotide away. This rearrangement joins TRBV5-1 to TRBJ1-2; D is unresolved. Germline lookup yields CDR1 SGHRS and CDR2 YFSETQ. CDR3 length equals 14 residues. CDR3 in DNA: TGCGCCAGCAGCCTGGAGACCGGTGGCTATGGCTACAACTTC. It is translated as CASSLETGGYGYNF.

This clonotype was recorded many times. This rearrangement joins TRBV12-3 or TRBV12-4 to TRBJ2-1; 7 bases fit TRBD2. The CDR3 covers 16 residues. Germline trimming cut 4 bases from V and 2 bases from J; bases unmatched to any gene: 8. The CDR3 here is CASSSNSGGAYNEQFF. The CDR3 bases are TGTGCCAGCAGTTCAAACTCGGGAGGAGCCTACAATGAGCAGTTCTTC.

The chain links TRBV18 to TRBJ2-2; D perhaps matches TRBD2 (6 bases). Per germline, CDR1 KGHSH and CDR2 LQKENI. This CDR3 is 14 amino acids long. With 0 bases removed from V and 7 bases from J, the gap between germline ends came to 9 bases. The CDR3 bases are TGTGCCAGCTCACCACCGACTAGTCGCGGGGAGCTGTTTTTT. Amino acids: CASSPPTSRGELFF.

This clonotype appeared many times. The junction does not match germline at one end; this may be a read error. J is TRBJ1-2 and V is TRBV28, with a weak D call TRBD1 (5 bases). The germline gives CDR1 MDHEN, CDR2 SYDVKM. CDR3 length equals 13 residues. The CDR3 DNA reads TGTGCCAGCACATCTGAGGGGATAGGTGGCTACAACTTC. This sequence encodes CASTSEGIGGYNF.

By share of the sample, this clonotype is medium-sized. CDR3 residues: CASSVVVGSTDTQYF. The CDR3 nucleotides are TGTGCCAGCAGCGTAGTCGTAGGAAGCACAGATACGCAGTATTTT. The V gene is TRBV9, the J gene TRBJ2-3; the D is unclear. V was cut by 0 bases and J by 0 bases, with 8 bases left in between. CDR3 length: 15 amino acids. Germline CDR1 and CDR2: SGDLS and YYNGEE.

At least ten counts were recorded for this clonotype. DNA of the CDR3: TGCGCCAGCAGCTTGGTGTCAGGGGGCTACAATGAGCAGTTCTTC. It is translated as CASSLVSGGYNEQFF. The rearrangement uses TRBV5-1 and TRBJ2-1; TRBD1 matches at 7 bases. J was trimmed by 3 bases and V by 0 bases; bases with no gene match: 3. Germline V lookup: CDR1 SGHRS, CDR2 YFSETQ. The CDR3 sequence is 15 residues long. Complete variable domain (other parts from reference TRBV5-1 and TRBJ2-1): KAGVTQTPRYLIKTRGQQVTLSCSPISGHRSVSWYQQTPGQGLQFLFEYFSETQRNKGNFPGRFSGRQFSNSRSEMNVSTLELGDSALYLCASSLVSGGYNEQFFGPGTRLTVL.

This clonotype was counted ten times or more. The chain combines TRBV10-3 with TRBJ2-7; maybe TRBD1 (5 bases). CDR1 ENHRY and CDR2 SYGVKD come from the germline V gene. This CDR3 region has 12 residues. The V gene lost 8 bases and the J gene lost 6 bases, with 14 bases spanning the gap. The CDR3 protein is CAIAQGASEQYF. DNA for the CDR3: TGTGCCATCGCCCAGGGCGCGTCCGAGCAGTACTTC.

This clonotype was detected many times. The chain carries TRBV25-1 and TRBJ2-1; D may be TRBD1 or TRBD2 (5 bases each). The CDR3 contains 14 residues. The germline V gene has CDR1 MGHDK and CDR2 SYGVNS. The V end lost 10 bases, the J end lost 8 bases, and 21 bases lay between the germline ends. The CDR3 sequence is CATSPGTLWDEQFF. The CDR3 bases are TGTGCCACCTCCCCCGGGACCCTGTGGGATGAGCAGTTCTTC.

This clonotype came up many times. The chain recombines TRBV7-9 with TRBJ1-4; a weak D match, TRBD1 (5 bases). The CDR3 runs to 13 residues. Trimming pared 3 bases from V and 7 bases from J, leaving 9 bases between. In germline, CDR1 is SEHNR, CDR2 FQNEAQ (reference sequence). CDR3 nucleotide sequence: TGTGCCAGCAGCTTTTACAGGCGTGAAAAACTGTTTTTT. This codes for CASSFYRREKLFF.

By sample share, this clonotype is medium-sized. The chain carries TRBV7-6 and TRBJ2-2; tentative D call: TRBD1 (6 bases). The germline V gene has CDR1 SGHVS and CDR2 FNYEAQ. V was trimmed by 5 bases and J by 6 bases, leaving 19 bases between them. This CDR3 comprises 16 residues. Here the CDR3 DNA reads TGTGCCAGCAGCCCATCCGGGGACCAGGGGCCCGGGGAGCTGTTTTTT. Translation gives CASSPSGDQGPGELFF.

CDR3 protein: CATSPPGVGGELFF. The DNA for the CDR3 is TGTGCCACCAGTCCCCCGGGAGTGGGCGGGGAGCTGTTTTTT. V is TRBV24-1 and J is TRBJ2-2, with TRBD2 as a possible D gene (6 bases). Germline V gives CDR1 KGHDR, CDR2 SFDVKD. The CDR3 is 14 amino acids. V shed 6 bases and J shed 7 bases, with 14 bases lying between them.

This clonotype was counted at least ten times. CDR3 DNA: TGTGCCAGCAGTTTGGAGAGCAATCAGCCCCAGCATTTT. This translates into CASSLESNQPQHF. The V and J genes are TRBV12-3 or TRBV12-4 and TRBJ1-5; D is unresolved. The CDR3 is 13 amino acids. Trimming took off 3 bases at V and 1 base at J, with 4 bases between the two ends.

Sample share makes this clonotype large (0.1 to 1%). The rearrangement links TRBV5-1 to TRBJ2-3, with 10 bases fitting TRBD2. V lost 0 bases, J lost 6 bases, and 16 bases stayed unmatched. Per the germline V gene, CDR1 is SGHRS and CDR2 is YFSETQ. This CDR3 region has 19 residues. CDR3 amino acids: CASSLEVSGRSFTPDTQYF. The CDR3 DNA reads TGCGCCAGCAGCTTGGAAGTTAGCGGGAGGTCTTTTACCCCCGATACGCAGTATTTT.

Sample share makes this clonotype medium-sized. The V gene is TRBV6-4, the J gene TRBJ1-5; D not certain. This CDR3 comprises 13 residues. CDR1 and CDR2 from the germline V gene are MRHNA and SNTAGT. V was pared by 3 bases and J by 11 bases, with 14 bases between. CDR3 DNA: TGTGCCAGCAGTGATCATCCTTCCGGAGCCCAGCATTTT. Translation gives CASSDHPSGAQHF.

This clonotype is deemed medium-sized. This CDR3 is CASSGGAGGDIQYF. CDR3 nucleotides: TGTGCCAGCAGTGGAGGCGCAGGCGGGGACATTCAGTACTTC. The chain recombines TRBV6-1 with TRBJ2-4, with D perhaps matching TRBD2 (6 bases). Germline CDR1 reads MNHNS; CDR2 reads SASEGT. The CDR3 has 14 residues. V lost 4 bases and J lost 8, with 15 bases in between.

By share, this clonotype ranks as medium-sized (0.01 to 0.1%). The chain employs TRBV27 and TRBJ1-5; D is unclear. V lost 5 bases, J lost 0 bases, and 5 bases lay in between. CDR3 length: 13 amino acids. CDR1 is MNHEY and CDR2 is SMNVEV in the germline V gene (reference sequence). The CDR3 protein is CASSPSSNQPQHF. CDR3 DNA: TGTGCCAGCAGTCCTTCTAGCAATCAGCCCCAGCATTTT.

This clonotype counts as medium-sized (0.01 to 0.1%). V is TRBV7-3 and J is TRBJ2-3, with 7 bases lining up with TRBD2. V was clipped by 5 bases and J by 2 bases; unmatched bases: 7. The germline gives CDR1 SGHTA, CDR2 FQGTGA. This CDR3 spans 15 amino acids. The CDR3 region has the DNA TGTGCCAGCAGCCCCGGGGGAGGGCCCACAGATACGCAGTATTTT. Translating gives CASSPGGGPTDTQYF. Based on the CDR3 plus reference TRBV7-3 and TRBJ2-3, the full variable domain is GAGVSQTPSNKVTEKGKYVELRCDPISGHTALYWYRQSLGQGPEFLIYFQGTGAADDSGLPNDRFFAVRPEGSVSTLKIQRTERGDSAVYLCASSPGGGPTDTQYFGPGTRLTVL.

By share, this clonotype counts as medium-sized. The chain is built from TRBV7-8 and TRBJ1-2; D remains unclear. V lost 1 base and J lost 0, with 9 bases in between. The V gene's germline CDR1 is SGHVS and CDR2 FQNEAQ. The CDR3 consists of 15 residues. In DNA, the CDR3 is TGTGCCAGCAGCTTAGACCCAGGAGCTAACTATGGCTACACCTTC. Encoded protein: CASSLDPGANYGYTF.

This clonotype was seen at least ten times. This chain connects TRBV24-1 to TRBJ2-3; either TRBD1 or TRBD2 may fit D (5 bases each). The germline CDR1 and CDR2 sequences are KGHDR and SFDVKD. V shed 8 bases and J shed 1 base, with 18 bases lying between them. The CDR3 is made up of 16 amino acids. CDR3 loop: CATKGIEAGGTDTQYF. CDR3 nucleotides: TGTGCCACCAAGGGGATAGAGGCGGGCGGCACAGATACGCAGTATTTT.

This clonotype was seen repeatedly, ten times or more. This may come from a read error, since a much larger clone is one base off. The chain couples TRBV12-3 or TRBV12-4 to TRBJ1-2, with a weak D call TRBD1 (6 bases). The length of the CDR3 is 13 residues. The DNA of the CDR3 is TGTGCCAGCAGTTTAGGGCCAGGGGATGGCTACAACTTC. Translating gives CASSLGPGDGYNF.